Sequencing of this T cell receptor (beta chain) was carried out in a study of chemoradiotherapy in HPV16-positive cancers (dated by TCRdb to between 2021 and 2024). About the study as a whole: Using functional T-cell assays on cells from a couple of HPV16-positive patients, the researchers defined candidate HPV-specific T-cell clones and common TCR motifs. Whether T-cell immunity against the HPV oncoproteins E6 and E7 changes during chemoradiotherapy and whether survival is affected by this immunity were examined in the study. The candidate HPV-specific TCRs and motifs were subsequently tracked in TCR repertoires obtained from roughly 90 patients with HPV-related cancers. Study-level results and caveats: In HPV16-positive patients, expansion of HPV-responsive T cells during chemoradiotherapy was found to be associated with improved recurrence-free survival. The survival association was reported for HPV16-positive patients, and the functional definition of HPV-specific T cells was derived from only a couple of HPV16-positive patients. Expansion of candidate HPV-specific clones and E7-related TCR motifs was observed in the tumor microenvironment during treatment, whereas no such expansion was observed for non-HPV-specific T cells.

Repertoires were sampled repeatedly over the course of chemoradiotherapy, so clonal expansion could be followed in the tumor microenvironment. The receptor library was made with the immunoSEQ multiplex PCR assay. Imported from immuneACCESS, the table was reduced by TCRdb to in-frame sequences with V and J called. These copies leave out some clones; in studies compared against another copy, an unresolved V gene accounts for under half, and the cause of the remainder is not known. Counted in this sample were tens of thousands of clones; 93% of them appeared once. Over 15% of the sample is held by the ten biggest clonotypes. In regard to this clone: Its antigen is still unknown. Base qualities are not at hand, and no much larger clone is one base apart.

CDR1 and CDR2 are read off the germline V gene (reference sequence) as PRHDT and FYEKMQ. The CDR3 measures 15 amino acids from cysteine to phenylalanine. Here the CDR3 DNA is all that survives: 45 bases in frame from base 1. The trim is 0 bases for V and 4 bases for J, with a gap of 9 bases between the germline ends. The rearranged segments are TRBV13 and TRBJ2-2; the D gene is perhaps TRBD1, on 5 matching bases. This receptor was obtained from a human donor with HPV-associated anogenital cancer. The input for sequencing was blood, taken from a patient who underwent chemoradiotherapy. CDR3 protein: CASSLGGLRTGELFF. The nucleotide sequence reads TGTGCCAGCAGCTTAGGGGGGCTCCGCACCGGGGAGCTGTTTTTT.